This T cell receptor (beta chain) was profiled in a study of blood T cells in healthy people across ages. The study, taken as a whole, reports: A greater number of naive CD4+ cells and higher diversity distinguished long-lived donors from aged donors.

A J-beta primer mix and a sample-barcoded 5' primer were used in a second PCR of roughly 7 to 12 cycles. TCRdb re-called the 5' RACE reads with MiXCR, one entry per CDR3 protein. In the table there are about 1.5 million distinct CDR3 sequences, approximately 43% of which are singletons. On this clonotype itself: The antigen is not known.

The CDR3 loop spans 14 amino acids. Between the trimmed V and J ends, which lost 5 bases and 2 bases, there was a span of 13 bases. The germline gives CDR1 SGHTA, CDR2 FQGNSA. The origin of this receptor is a woman aged 18-29 years in good health. What was sequenced was blood. The V and J genes are TRBV7-2 and TRBJ2-7, with unresolved D. The CDR3, as DNA: TGTGCCAGCAGCCAGGACCCATCTACCTACGAGCAGTACTTC. As protein: CASSQDPSTYEQYF.